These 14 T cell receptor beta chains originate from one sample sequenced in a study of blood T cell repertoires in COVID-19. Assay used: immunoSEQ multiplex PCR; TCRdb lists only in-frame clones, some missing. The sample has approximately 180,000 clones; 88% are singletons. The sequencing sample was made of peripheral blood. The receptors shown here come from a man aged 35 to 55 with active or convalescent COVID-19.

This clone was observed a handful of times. The CDR3 here is CASSRWVGVNQPQHF. The CDR3 DNA reads as TGTGCCAGCAGCCGATGGGTAGGGGTCAATCAGCCCCAGCATTTT. The chain is built from TRBV12-1 and TRBJ1-5; the table assigns TRBD1, which was not confirmed against the DNA. TRBV12-1 is a documented pseudogene. CDR3 length: 15 residues.

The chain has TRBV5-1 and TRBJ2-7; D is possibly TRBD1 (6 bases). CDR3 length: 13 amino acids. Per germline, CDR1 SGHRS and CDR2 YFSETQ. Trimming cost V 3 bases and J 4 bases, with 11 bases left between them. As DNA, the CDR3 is TGCGCCAGCAGCTGGGGACAAAATTACGAGCAGTACTTC. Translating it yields CASSWGQNYEQYF.

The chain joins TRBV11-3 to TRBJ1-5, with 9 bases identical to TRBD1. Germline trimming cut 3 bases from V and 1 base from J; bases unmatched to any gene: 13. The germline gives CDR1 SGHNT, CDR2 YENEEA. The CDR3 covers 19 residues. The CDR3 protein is CASSFSGTGTFRSNQPQHF. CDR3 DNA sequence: TGTGCCAGCAGCTTTTCCGGGACAGGGACCTTCAGGAGCAATCAGCCCCAGCATTTT.

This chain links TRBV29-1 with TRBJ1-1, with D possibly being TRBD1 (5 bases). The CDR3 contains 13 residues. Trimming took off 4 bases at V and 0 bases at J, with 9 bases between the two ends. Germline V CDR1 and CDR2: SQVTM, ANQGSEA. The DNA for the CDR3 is TGCAGCGTTGCTAAGGGGCTGAACACTGAAGCTTTCTTT. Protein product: CSVAKGLNTEAFF.

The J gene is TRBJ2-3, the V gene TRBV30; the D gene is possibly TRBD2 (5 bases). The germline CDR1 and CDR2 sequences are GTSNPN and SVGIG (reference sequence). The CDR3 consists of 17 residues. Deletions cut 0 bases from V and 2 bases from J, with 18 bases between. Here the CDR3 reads CAWSVGRVSGYTDTQYF. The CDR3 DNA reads TGTGCCTGGAGTGTAGGTAGAGTCAGCGGATACACAGATACGCAGTATTTT.

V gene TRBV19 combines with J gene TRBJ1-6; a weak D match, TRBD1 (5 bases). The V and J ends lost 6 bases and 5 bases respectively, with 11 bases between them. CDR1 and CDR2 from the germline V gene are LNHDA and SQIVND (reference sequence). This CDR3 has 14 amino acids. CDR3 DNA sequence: TGTGCCAGTAGAGATCGGACAAATAATTCACCCCTCCACTTT. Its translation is CASRDRTNNSPLHF.

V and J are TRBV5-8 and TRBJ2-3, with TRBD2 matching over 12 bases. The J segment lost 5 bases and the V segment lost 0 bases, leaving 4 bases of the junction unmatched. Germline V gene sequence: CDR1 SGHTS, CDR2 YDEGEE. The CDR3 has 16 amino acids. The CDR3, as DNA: TGTGCCAGCAGCTTGGGACTAGCGGGGGCCCGAGATACGCAGTATTTT. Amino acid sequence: CASSLGLAGARDTQYF.

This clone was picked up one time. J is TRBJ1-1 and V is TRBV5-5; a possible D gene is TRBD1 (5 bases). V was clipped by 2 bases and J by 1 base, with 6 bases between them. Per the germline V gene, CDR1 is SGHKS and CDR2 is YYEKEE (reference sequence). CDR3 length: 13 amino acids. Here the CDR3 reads CASSFQGNTEAFF. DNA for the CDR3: TGTGCCAGCAGCTTTCAGGGGAACACTGAAGCTTTCTTT.

The DNA of the CDR3 is TGTGCCAGCAGATTACATGGGGGGGAAGCCACTGAAGCTTTCTTT. Protein product: CASRLHGGEATEAFF. J is TRBJ1-1 and V is TRBV6-5, with D maybe TRBD1 (5 bases). V was clipped by 6 bases and J by 4 bases, with 18 bases between them. CDR3 length equals 15 residues. Germline assignment: CDR1 MNHEY and CDR2 SVGAGI.

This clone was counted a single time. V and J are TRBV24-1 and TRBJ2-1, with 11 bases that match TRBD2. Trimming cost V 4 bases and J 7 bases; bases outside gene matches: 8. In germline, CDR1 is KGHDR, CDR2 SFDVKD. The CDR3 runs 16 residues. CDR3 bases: TGTGCCACCAGTGACTCTCGACTAGCGGGATTGAATGAGCAGTTCTTC. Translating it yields CATSDSRLAGLNEQFF.

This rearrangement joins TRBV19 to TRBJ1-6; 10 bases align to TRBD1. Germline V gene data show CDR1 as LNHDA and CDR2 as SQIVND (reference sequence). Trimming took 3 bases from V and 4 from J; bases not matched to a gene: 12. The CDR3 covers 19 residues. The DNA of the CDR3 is TGTGCCAGTAGTATTTCGGGGATTCGGGACAGGGGATATAATTCACCCCTCCACTTT. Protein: CASSISGIRDRGYNSPLHF.

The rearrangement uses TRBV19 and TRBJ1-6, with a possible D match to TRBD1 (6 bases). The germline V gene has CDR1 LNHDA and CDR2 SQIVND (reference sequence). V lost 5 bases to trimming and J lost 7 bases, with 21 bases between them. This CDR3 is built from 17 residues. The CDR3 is CASSRRGGTPPNSPLHF. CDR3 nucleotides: TGTGCCAGTAGTCGCCGGGGGGGCACCCCCCCCAATTCACCCCTCCACTTT.

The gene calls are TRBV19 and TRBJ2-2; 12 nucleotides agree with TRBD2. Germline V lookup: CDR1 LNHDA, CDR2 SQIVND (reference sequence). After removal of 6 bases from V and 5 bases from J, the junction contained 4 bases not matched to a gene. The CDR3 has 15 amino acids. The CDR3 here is CASRTSGSLTGELFF. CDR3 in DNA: TGTGCCAGTAGGACTAGCGGGAGTTTAACCGGGGAGCTGTTTTTT.

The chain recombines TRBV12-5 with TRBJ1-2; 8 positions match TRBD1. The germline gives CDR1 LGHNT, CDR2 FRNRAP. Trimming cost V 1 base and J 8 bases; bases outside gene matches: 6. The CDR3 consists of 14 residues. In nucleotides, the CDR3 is TGTGCTAGTGGTTTGGACCGGACAGGGAGCGGCTACACCTTC. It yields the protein CASGLDRTGSGYTF.